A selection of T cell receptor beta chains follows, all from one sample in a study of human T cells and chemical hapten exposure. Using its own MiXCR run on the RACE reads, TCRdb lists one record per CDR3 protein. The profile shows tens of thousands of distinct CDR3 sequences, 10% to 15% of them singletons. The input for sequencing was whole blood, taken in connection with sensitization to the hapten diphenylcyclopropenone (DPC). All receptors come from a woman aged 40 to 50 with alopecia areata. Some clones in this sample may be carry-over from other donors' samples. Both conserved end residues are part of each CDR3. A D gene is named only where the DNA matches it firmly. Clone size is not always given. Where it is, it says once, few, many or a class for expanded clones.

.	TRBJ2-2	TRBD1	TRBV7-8	CASSLAPGTGPFGELFF	TGTGCCAGCAGCTTAGCCCCCGGGACAGGGCCCTTTGGGGAGCTGTTTTTT
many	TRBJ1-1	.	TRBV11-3	CASSVGDTEAFF	TGTGCCAGCAGCGTTGGGGACACTGAAGCTTTCTTT
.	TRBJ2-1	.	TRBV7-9	CASSLVGLAGAEQFF	TGTGCCAGCAGCTTAGTTGGGCTAGCCGGGGCTGAGCAGTTCTTC
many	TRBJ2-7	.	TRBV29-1	CSVMTALPSYEQYF	TGCAGCGTAATGACAGCCCTTCCCTCCTACGAGCAGTACTTC
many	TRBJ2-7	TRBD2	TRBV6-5	CASSYSTSGRAGEQYF	TGTGCCAGCAGTTACTCGACTAGCGGGAGGGCCGGCGAGCAGTACTTC
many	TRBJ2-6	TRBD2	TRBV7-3	CASSPRRVAGVDGANVLTF	TGTGCCAGCAGCCCCCGTAGGGTAGCGGGAGTGGACGGGGCCAACGTCCTGACTTTC
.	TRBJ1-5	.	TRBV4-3	CASSQDGGQPQHF	TGCGCCAGCAGCCAAGATGGAGGTCAGCCCCAGCATTTT
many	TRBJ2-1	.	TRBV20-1	CSADRAYLFNEQFF	TGCAGTGCAGACCGGGCCTACTTATTCAATGAGCAGTTCTTC
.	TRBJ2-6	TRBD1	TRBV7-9	CASSTSTGAGANVLTF	TGTGCCAGCAGCACCTCGACAGGGGCCGGGGCCAACGTCCTGACTTTC
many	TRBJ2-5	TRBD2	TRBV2	CASGSGRAGQETQYF	TGTGCCAGCGGAAGCGGGAGGGCCGGACAAGAGACCCAGTACTTC
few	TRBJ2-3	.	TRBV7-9	CASSLLQGLSTDTQYF	TGTGCCAGCAGCTTACTACAGGGTCTAAGCACAGATACGCAGTATTTT
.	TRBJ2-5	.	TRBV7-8	CASSLTVQQETQYF	TGTGCCAGCAGCTTAACAGTCCAGCAAGAGACCCAGTACTTC
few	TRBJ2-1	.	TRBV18	CASSLGSDDEQFF	TGTGCCAGCTCATTGGGGTCAGACGATGAGCAGTTCTTC
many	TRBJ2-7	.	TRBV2	CASRAESLEQYF	TGTGCCAGCAGGGCCGAAAGCTTGGAGCAGTACTTC
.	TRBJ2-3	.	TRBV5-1	CASSLRASTDTQYF	TGCGCCAGCAGCTTACGGGCGAGCACAGATACGCAGTATTTT
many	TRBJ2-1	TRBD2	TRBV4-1	CASSLLAGGYNEQFF	TGCGCCAGCAGCCTACTAGCGGGAGGCTACAATGAGCAGTTCTTC
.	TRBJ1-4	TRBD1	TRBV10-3	CASAGTGLSNEKLFF	TGTGCCAGTGCCGGGACAGGGCTATCTAATGAAAAACTGTTTTTT
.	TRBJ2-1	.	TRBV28	CASSPLRVANEQFF	TGTGCCAGCAGTCCTTTAAGGGTTGCGAATGAGCAGTTCTTC
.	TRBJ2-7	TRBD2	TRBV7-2	CASFLAGETYEQYF	TGTGCCAGCTTCTTAGCGGGGGAAACCTACGAGCAGTACTTC
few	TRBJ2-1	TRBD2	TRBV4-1	CASSQDGGTSGISTEEQFF	TGCGCCAGCAGCCAAGATGGGGGGACTAGCGGGATTTCGACCGAAGAGCAGTTCTTC
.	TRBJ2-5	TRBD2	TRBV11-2	CASSLLAGWGTQETQYF	TGTGCCAGCAGCTTACTAGCGGGTTGGGGGACCCAAGAGACCCAGTACTTC
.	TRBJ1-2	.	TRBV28	CASSLQGLGYTF	TGTGCCAGCAGTTTACAGGGGCTTGGCTACACCTTC
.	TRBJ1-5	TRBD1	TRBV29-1	CSAGQGDQPQHF	TGCAGCGCCGGACAGGGAGATCAGCCCCAGCATTTT
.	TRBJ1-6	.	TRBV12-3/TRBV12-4	CASAEDGSPLHF	TGTGCCAGCGCCGAGGACGGGTCACCCCTCCACTTT
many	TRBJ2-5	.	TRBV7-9	CASSESPWGIQETQYF	TGTGCCAGCAGCGAGTCCCCGTGGGGGATACAAGAGACCCAGTACTTC
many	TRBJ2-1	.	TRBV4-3	CASSQGPADNEQFF	TGCGCCAGCAGCCAAGGTCCAGCGGACAATGAGCAGTTCTTC
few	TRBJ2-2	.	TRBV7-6	CASTRTGELFF	TGTGCCAGCACCCGTACCGGGGAGCTGTTTTTT
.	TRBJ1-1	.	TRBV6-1	CASSEALSTGEAFF	TGTGCCAGCAGTGAAGCGCTAAGCACAGGGGAAGCTTTCTTT
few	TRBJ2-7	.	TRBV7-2	CASSPHAHEQYF	TGTGCCAGCAGCCCCCATGCCCACGAGCAGTACTTC
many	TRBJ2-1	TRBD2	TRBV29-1	CSVEGLAGGEQFF	TGCAGCGTTGAAGGGCTAGCGGGAGGAGAGCAGTTCTTC
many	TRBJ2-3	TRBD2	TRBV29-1	CSVEPSGGTDTQYF	TGCAGCGTTGAACCTAGCGGGGGCACAGATACGCAGTATTTT
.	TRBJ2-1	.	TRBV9	CASSVEERVGYEQFF	TGTGCCAGCAGCGTAGAGGAGCGGGTGGGCTATGAGCAGTTCTTC
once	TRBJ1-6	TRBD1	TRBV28	CASSLPGQGSKTVHF	TGTGCCAGCAGCCTACCGGGACAGGGGTCTAAAACGGTCCACTTT
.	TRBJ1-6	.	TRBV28	CASMGENSPLHF	TGTGCCAGCATGGGGGAGAATTCACCCCTCCACTTT
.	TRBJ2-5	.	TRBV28	CASSFPDRLETQYF	TGTGCCAGCAGTTTCCCCGACAGGTTGGAGACCCAGTACTTC
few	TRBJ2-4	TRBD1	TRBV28	CASSGTGSGDIQYF	TGTGCCAGCAGTGGGACAGGGTCTGGAGACATTCAGTACTTC
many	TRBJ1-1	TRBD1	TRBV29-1	CSASRGDSSEAFF	TGCAGCGCCAGTAGGGGGGACAGCTCTGAAGCTTTCTTT
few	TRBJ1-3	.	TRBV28	CASSLAGENTIYF	TGTGCCAGCAGTTTGGCAGGGGAAAACACCATATATTTT
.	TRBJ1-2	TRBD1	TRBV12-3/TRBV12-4	CASSPTGGIGYTF	TGTGCCAGCAGTCCTACAGGGGGCATTGGCTACACCTTC
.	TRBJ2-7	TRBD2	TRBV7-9	CASSSGRAAYEQYF	TGTGCCAGCAGCTCAGGGAGGGCGGCCTACGAGCAGTACTTC
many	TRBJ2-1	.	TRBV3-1	CASSQGLREQFF	TGTGCCAGCAGCCAAGGTCTGAGGGAGCAGTTCTTC
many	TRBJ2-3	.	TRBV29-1	CSVEDLLGRNTQYF	TGCAGCGTTGAAGATCTTCTTGGGCGTAATACGCAGTATTTT
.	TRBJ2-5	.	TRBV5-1	CASRGGTEETQYF	TGCGCCAGCCGAGGGGGGACAGAAGAGACCCAGTACTTC
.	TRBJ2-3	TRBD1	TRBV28	CASSTGGTDTQYF	TGTGCCAGCAGTACAGGGGGCACAGATACGCAGTATTTT
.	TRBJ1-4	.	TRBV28	CASNPTNEKLFF	TGTGCCAGCAACCCCACCAATGAAAAACTGTTTTTT
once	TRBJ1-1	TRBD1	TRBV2	CASSLRTGGSEAFF	TGTGCCAGCAGTCTACGGACAGGGGGCTCTGAAGCTTTCTTT
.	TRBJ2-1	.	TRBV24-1	CATSDFSRSGLHEQFF	TGTGCCACCAGTGATTTTAGTCGTTCGGGTCTCCATGAGCAGTTCTTC
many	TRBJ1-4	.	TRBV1	CTSSSDRPNEKLFF	TGCACCAGCAGCTCGGACCGGCCAAATGAAAAACTGTTTTTT
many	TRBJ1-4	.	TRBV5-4	CASSLGGSTNEKLFF	TGTGCCAGCAGCTTGGGGGGCTCGACTAATGAAAAACTGTTTTTT
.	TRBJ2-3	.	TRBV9	CASSVSGTDTQYF	TGTGCCAGCAGCGTAAGCGGCACAGATACGCAGTATTTT